This T cell receptor (beta chain) was documented in a study of cytomegalovirus exposure and HLA in healthy donors. Study information: Assignment to the Caucasian-associated ancestry cluster applied to around 76% of the approximately 400 genotyped donors.

In regard to this clone: At one of its ends the junction is not consistent with the germline gene, which may arise from a read error.

The germline gives CDR1 MGHRA, CDR2 YSYEKL. CDR3 length equals 17 residues. It was with 60 Vbeta and 13 Jbeta primers that the PCR ran. Method: immunoSEQ multiplex PCR; TCRdb's copy keeps in-frame clones and lacks some. This sample's clone table lists about 41,000 clones. The chain is built from TRBV4-1 and TRBJ1-3; D is possibly TRBD1 (5 bases). Specimen: PBMCs. The sequence came from a man aged 30 to 45 in good health and CMV-seronegative. CDR3 protein: CASSQVLGSRGGNNIYF. The DNA of the CDR3 is TGCGCCAGCAGCCAAGTTCTAGGGTCGAGGGGAGGAAACAACATATATTTT.